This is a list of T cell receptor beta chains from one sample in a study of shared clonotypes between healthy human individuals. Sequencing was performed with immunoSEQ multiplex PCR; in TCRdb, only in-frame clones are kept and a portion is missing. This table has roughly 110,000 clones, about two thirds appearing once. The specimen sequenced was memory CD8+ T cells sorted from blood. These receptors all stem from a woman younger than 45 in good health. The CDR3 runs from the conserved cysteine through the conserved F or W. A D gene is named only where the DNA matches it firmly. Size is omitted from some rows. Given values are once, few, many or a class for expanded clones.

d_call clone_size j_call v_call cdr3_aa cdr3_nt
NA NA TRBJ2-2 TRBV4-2 CASSQDPQLGGELFF TGTGCCAGCAGCCAAGATCCACAGTTAGGCGGGGAGCTGTTTTTT
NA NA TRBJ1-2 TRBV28 CASSFFIGRGYTF TGTGCCAGCAGTTTTTTCATCGGGCGCGGCTACACCTTC
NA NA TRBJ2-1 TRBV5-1 CASSLAESNVDEQFF TGCGCCAGCAGCTTGGCCGAGTCTAACGTGGATGAGCAGTTCTTC
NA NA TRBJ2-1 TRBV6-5 CASSLEGSGYNEQFF TGTGCCAGCAGCCTTGAGGGATCGGGATACAATGAGCAGTTCTTC
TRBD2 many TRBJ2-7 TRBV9 CASSETSGSSYEQYF TGTGCCAGCAGCGAGACTAGCGGGAGCTCCTACGAGCAGTACTTC
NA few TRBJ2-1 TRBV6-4 CASSDSDPSNEQFF TGTGCCAGCAGTGACTCGGACCCGTCGAATGAGCAGTTCTTC
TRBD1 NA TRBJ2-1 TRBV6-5 CASSVQGGNEQFF TGTGCCAGCAGTGTACAGGGGGGAAATGAGCAGTTCTTC
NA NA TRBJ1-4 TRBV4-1 CASSQAREVNEKLFF TGCGCCAGCAGCCAAGCAAGGGAAGTTAATGAAAAACTGTTTTTT
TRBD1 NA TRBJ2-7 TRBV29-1 CSVEDRYEQYF TGCAGCGTTGAGGACAGGTACGAGCAGTACTTC
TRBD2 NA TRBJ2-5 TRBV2 CASSSKTSGTETQYF TGTGCCAGCAGTTCGAAGACTAGCGGGACGGAGACCCAGTACTTC
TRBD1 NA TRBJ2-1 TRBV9 CASSVGRQGAYNEQFF TGTGCCAGCAGCGTAGGGCGGCAGGGGGCTTACAATGAGCAGTTCTTC
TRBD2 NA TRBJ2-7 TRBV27 CASSLSVAGTNEQYF TGTGCCAGCAGTTTATCGGTAGCGGGCACTAACGAGCAGTACTTC
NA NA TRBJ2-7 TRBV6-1 CASSVSNSYEQYF TGTGCCAGCAGTGTGTCTAACTCCTACGAGCAGTACTTC
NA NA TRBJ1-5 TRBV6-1 CASSSRSLSNQPQHF TGTGCCAGCAGCTCCAGGTCCCTTAGCAATCAGCCCCAGCATTTT
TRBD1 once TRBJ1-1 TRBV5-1 CASSSGDRDQVEAFF TGCGCCAGCAGCTCGGGGGACAGGGATCAAGTTGAAGCTTTCTTT
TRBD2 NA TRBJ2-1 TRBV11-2 CASSGLAGSNNEQFF TGTGCCAGCAGCGGGCTAGCGGGTTCAAACAATGAGCAGTTCTTC
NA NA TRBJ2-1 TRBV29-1 CSVGPGGGGSYNEQFF TGCAGCGTTGGACCCGGTGGAGGGGGCTCCTACAATGAGCAGTTCTTC
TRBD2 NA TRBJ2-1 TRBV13 CASSLAAGALRSYNEQFF TGTGCCAGCAGCTTAGCAGCGGGAGCGCTACGCTCCTACAATGAGCAGTTCTTC
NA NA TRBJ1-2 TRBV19 CASTQNYGYTF TGTGCCAGTACCCAGAACTATGGCTACACCTTC
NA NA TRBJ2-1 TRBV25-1 CASSESTQGRSSYNEQFF TGTGCCAGCAGTGAATCTACCCAAGGACGGAGCTCCTACAATGAGCAGTTCTTC
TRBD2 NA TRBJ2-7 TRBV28 CASSLRTSGLYEQYF TGTGCCAGCAGTTTACGGACTAGCGGGCTCTACGAGCAGTACTTC
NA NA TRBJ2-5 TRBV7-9 CASSLDGGETQYF TGTGCCAGCAGCTTAGATGGGGGAGAGACCCAGTACTTC
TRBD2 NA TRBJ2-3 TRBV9 CASSLAGGSDTQYF TGTGCCAGCAGTTTAGCGGGAGGGTCAGATACGCAGTATTTT
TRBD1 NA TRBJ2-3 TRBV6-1 CASSERTGQGFSDTQYF TGTGCCAGCAGTGAAAGGACGGGACAGGGGTTTTCAGATACGCAGTATTTT
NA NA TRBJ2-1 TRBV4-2 CASSQDRRDGEQFF TGTGCCAGCAGCCAAGATAGGAGGGATGGTGAGCAGTTCTTC
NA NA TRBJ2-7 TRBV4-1 CATSPGDFYEQYF TGCGCCACCTCCCCCGGGGACTTCTACGAGCAGTACTTC
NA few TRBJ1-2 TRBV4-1 CASSPLGPGDPFGYTF TGCGCCAGCAGCCCCCTGGGTCCAGGGGACCCCTTTGGCTACACCTTC
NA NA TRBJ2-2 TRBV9 CASSVGGTGELFF TGTGCCAGCAGCGTCGGAGGGACCGGGGAGCTGTTTTTT
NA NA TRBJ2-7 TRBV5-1 CASISRGDSSYEQYF TGCGCCAGCATCTCCCGGGGTGATTCCTCCTACGAGCAGTACTTC
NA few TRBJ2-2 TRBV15 CATSRDLEGANTGELFF TGTGCCACCAGCAGAGATCTTGAGGGGGCGAACACCGGGGAGCTGTTTTTT
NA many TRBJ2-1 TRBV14 CASSQAGIYNEQFF TGTGCCAGCAGCCAAGCCGGAATCTACAATGAGCAGTTCTTC
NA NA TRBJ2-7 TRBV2 CASVGDESSYEQYF TGTGCCAGCGTCGGGGACGAGAGCTCCTACGAGCAGTACTTC